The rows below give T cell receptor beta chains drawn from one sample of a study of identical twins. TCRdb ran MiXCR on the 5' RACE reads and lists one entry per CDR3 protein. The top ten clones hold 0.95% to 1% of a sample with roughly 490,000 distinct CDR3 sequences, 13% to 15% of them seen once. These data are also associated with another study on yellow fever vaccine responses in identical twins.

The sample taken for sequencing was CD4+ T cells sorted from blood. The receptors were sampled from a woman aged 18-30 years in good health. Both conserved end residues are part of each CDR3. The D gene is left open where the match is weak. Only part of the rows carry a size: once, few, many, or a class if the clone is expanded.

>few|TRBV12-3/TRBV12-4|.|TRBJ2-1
TGTGCCAGCAGTTTAGCGCTGGGGGGGGGCTGGAGCAATGAGCAGTTCTTC
CASSLALGGGWSNEQFF
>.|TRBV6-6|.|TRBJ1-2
TGTGCCAGCGCACCGACGGACTATGGCTACACCTTC
CASAPTDYGYTF
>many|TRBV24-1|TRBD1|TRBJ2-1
TGTGCCACCGGGACAGGGACCTACAATGAGCAGTTCTTC
CATGTGTYNEQFF
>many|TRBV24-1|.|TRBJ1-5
TGTGCCACCAGTGACAGGGGCGTCAATCAGCCCCAGCATTTT
CATSDRGVNQPQHF
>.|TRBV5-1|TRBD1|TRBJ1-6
TGCGCCAGCAGCTTGGCCTTGGCAGGGGGTGGTTCACCCCTCCACTTT
CASSLALAGGGSPLHF
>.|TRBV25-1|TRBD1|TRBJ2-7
TGTGCCAGCAGTCGTTGGGCCGGGACAGAGACCTACGAGCAGTACTTC
CASSRWAGTETYEQYF
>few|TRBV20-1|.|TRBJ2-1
TGCAGTGCTTCCAAAAGACCAGACTACAATGAGCAGTTCTTC
CSASKRPDYNEQFF
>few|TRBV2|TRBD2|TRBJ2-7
TGTGCCAGCAGGGCGACTAGCGGGGGTGGGGTCGAGCAGTACTTC
CASRATSGGGVEQYF
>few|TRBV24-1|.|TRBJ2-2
TGTGCCACCAGTGATTTTCGGGGACTTAACACCGGGGAGCTGTTTTTT
CATSDFRGLNTGELFF
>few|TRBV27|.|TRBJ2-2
TGTGCCAGCAGTTTAAAGGTTACCCACAGGGAGCTGTTTTTT
CASSLKVTHRELFF
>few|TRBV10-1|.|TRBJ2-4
TGCGCCAGCAGTGAGTCGTGGACAGCCCCTATTCAGTACTTC
CASSESWTAPIQYF
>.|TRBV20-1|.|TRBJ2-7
TGCAGTGCTAGAGAGGCGACGGCAAACGAGCAGTACTTC
CSAREATANEQYF
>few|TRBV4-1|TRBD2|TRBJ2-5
TGCGCCAGCAGCCAAGATCTGGCTAGCGGGGGGTGGACCCAGTACTTC
CASSQDLASGGWTQYF
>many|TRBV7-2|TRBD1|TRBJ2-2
TGTGCCAGCAGCTCCCGGGACAGGGGGTCCGGGGAGCTGTTTTTT
CASSSRDRGSGELFF
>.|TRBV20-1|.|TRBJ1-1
TGCAGTGCTAGAAGGAGGGGCCGGATGAACACTGAAGCTTTCTTT
CSARRRGRMNTEAFF
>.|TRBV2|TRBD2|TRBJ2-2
TGTGCCAGCAGTGTGACTAGCGCTGCCACCGGGGAGCTGTTTTTT
CASSVTSAATGELFF